The 14 T cell receptor beta chains below all came from one sample that was sequenced in a study of T cells in localized non-small cell lung cancer. Here immunoSEQ multiplex PCR was the method, and the copy in TCRdb shows in-frame clones only, minus some. The sample has under 35,000 clones, around 93% seen once; the top ten hold approximately 10%. The sequencing used peripheral blood mononuclear cells, collected before any cancer treatment. The receptor source for this set is a female donor aged 60 or older with stage II lung adenocarcinoma.

The V call is TRBV5-6, the J call TRBJ2-1; 13 positions match TRBD2. There are 16 residues in the CDR3. V shed 4 bases, J shed 8 bases, and the junction held 9 bases outside the gene matches. Germline V gene sequence: CDR1 SGHDT, CDR2 YYEEEE. The CDR3 spells CASSRWGTSGIDEQFF. The CDR3 DNA sequence: TGTGCCAGCAGCCGATGGGGGACTAGCGGGATCGATGAGCAGTTCTTC.

The V and J genes are TRBV6-6 and TRBJ2-3, with TRBD2 matching 10 bases. The CDR3 extends over 16 amino acids. Unmatched junction bases numbered 5, after V lost 0 bases and J lost 5 bases. In germline, CDR1 is MNHNY, CDR2 SVGAGI (reference sequence). DNA for the CDR3: TGTGCCAGCAGTTACTCGCTTAGCGGGGGGATAGATACGCAGTATTTT. This translates into CASSYSLSGGIDTQYF.

The chain has TRBV2 and TRBJ1-2; D is uncertain. V was pared by 8 bases and J by 7 bases, with 20 bases between. The CDR3 length is 14 residues. In germline, CDR1 is SNHLY, CDR2 FYNNEI. The CDR3 spells CASVENGPPIGYTF. The CDR3 nucleotides are TGTGCCAGCGTAGAAAACGGCCCTCCCATTGGCTACACCTTC. The full variable domain, completed using reference TRBV2 and TRBJ1-2, is EPEVTQTPSHQVTQMGQEVILRCVPISNHLYFYWYRQILGQKVEFLVSFYNNEISEKSEIFDDQFSVERPDGSNFTLKIRSTKLEDSAMYFCASVENGPPIGYTFGSGTRLTVV.

J is TRBJ1-4 and V is TRBV5-6; D is ambiguous. V dropped 0 bases and J dropped 13 bases, with 13 bases sitting between them. This CDR3 comprises 13 residues. Germline CDR1 SGHDT, CDR2 YYEEEE. For the CDR3, the DNA is TGTGCCAGCAGCTTGGTGCGGGTCGAAGGACTGTTTTTT. This gives the protein CASSLVRVEGLFF.

V and J are TRBV7-8 and TRBJ2-1; 13 bases align to TRBD2. The CDR3 consists of 19 residues. Germline loops: CDR1 SGHVS, CDR2 FQNEAQ. J gave up 4 bases and V 1 base, and 10 bases lay outside the gene matches. The CDR3, as DNA: TGTGCCAGCAGCTTAGTCACTAGCGGGGGGGCTATATGGTACAATGAGCAGTTCTTC. Amino acids: CASSLVTSGGAIWYNEQFF. The variable domain in full, completed from reference TRBV7-8 and TRBJ2-1, reads GAGVSQSPRYKVAKRGQDVALRCDPISGHVSLFWYQQALGQGPEFLTYFQNEAQLDKSGLPSDRFFAERPEGSVSTLKIQRTQQEDSAVYLCASSLVTSGGAIWYNEQFFGPGTRLTVL.

The V gene is TRBV5-4, the J gene TRBJ1-4; no definite D call. Germline CDR1 SGHNT, CDR2 YYREEE (reference sequence). The CDR3 sequence is 16 residues long. Trimming cost V 0 bases and J 4 bases, with 13 bases left between them. The CDR3 sequence is CASSLESSGFNEKLFF. The CDR3 DNA reads TGTGCCAGCAGCTTGGAATCTTCGGGGTTTAATGAAAAACTGTTTTTT.

The chain couples TRBV7-2 to TRBJ1-4; 11 positions match TRBD1. The CDR3 spans 15 residues. The J segment lost 8 bases and the V segment lost 3 bases, leaving 5 bases of the junction unmatched. Germline V gene sequence: CDR1 SGHTA, CDR2 FQGNSA. The CDR3 is CASSFTGTGGEKLFF. The CDR3 DNA sequence: TGTGCCAGCAGCTTCACCGGGACAGGGGGGGAAAAACTGTTTTTT.

The V and J genes are TRBV18 and TRBJ2-5, with D hard to call. CDR1 KGHSH and CDR2 LQKENI come from the germline V gene. The V end lost 3 bases, the J end lost 0 bases, and 8 bases lay between the germline ends. The CDR3 extends over 14 amino acids. For the CDR3, the DNA is TGTGCCAGCTCACCTCTCCGGAACCAAGAGACCCAGTACTTC. This codes for CASSPLRNQETQYF.

The V and J genes are TRBV7-2 and TRBJ2-2; 9 bases align to TRBD2. CDR3 length equals 18 residues. Germline trimming cut 7 bases from V and 7 bases from J; bases unmatched to any gene: 19. Per the germline V gene, CDR1 is SGHTA and CDR2 is FQGNSA. The CDR3 here is CASNLRWTSDPRGGELFF. For the CDR3, the DNA is TGTGCCAGCAACCTAAGATGGACTAGCGACCCAAGGGGCGGGGAGCTGTTTTTT.

This sequence joins TRBV19 and TRBJ1-5, with D possibly matching TRBD1 (5 bases). The CDR3 runs 14 residues. Germline CDR1 is LNHDA and CDR2 is SQIVND (reference sequence). V shed 0 bases and J shed 9 bases, with 12 bases lying between them. CDR3 sequence: CASSIDGGPGPQHF. The CDR3 DNA reads TGTGCCAGTAGTATAGATGGGGGACCGGGGCCCCAGCATTTT.

The chain employs TRBV19 and TRBJ2-7; 8 bases agree with TRBD1. With V trimmed by 6 bases and J by 2 bases, 6 bases remained unmatched. The germline gives CDR1 LNHDA, CDR2 SQIVND (reference sequence). This CDR3 is 14 amino acids long. CDR3 nucleotides: TGTGCCAGTAGCGATCGGACAGGGCCCTACGAGCAGTACTTC. It specifies CASSDRTGPYEQYF.

The chain has TRBV6-6 and TRBJ1-5; TRBD1 is a possible D gene (6 bases). This CDR3 is 16 amino acids long. Germline CDR1 reads MNHNY; CDR2 reads SVGAGI (reference sequence). V was trimmed by 6 bases and J by 6 bases, leaving 21 bases between them. This CDR3 is CASSLLQGGGFQPQHF. For the CDR3, the DNA is TGTGCCAGCAGCCTTCTCCAAGGGGGGGGGTTTCAGCCCCAGCATTTT.

This chain uses TRBV5-1 with TRBJ2-7; 9 nucleotides align to TRBD1. The germline V gene has CDR1 SGHRS and CDR2 YFSETQ. Germline trimming cut 0 bases from V and 7 bases from J; bases unmatched to any gene: 8. The CDR3 runs to 15 residues. DNA for the CDR3: TGCGCCAGCAGCTTGGAGGGGACAGGGTTAGGGGAGCAGTACTTC. Its translation is CASSLEGTGLGEQYF. Together with reference TRBV5-1 and TRBJ2-7, the CDR3 gives the full variable domain: KAGVTQTPRYLIKTRGQQVTLSCSPISGHRSVSWYQQTPGQGLQFLFEYFSETQRNKGNFPGRFSGRQFSNSRSEMNVSTLELGDSALYLCASSLEGTGLGEQYFGPGTRLTVT.

The chain joins TRBV28 to TRBJ1-2, with TRBD1 as a possible D gene (5 bases). Germline CDR1 MDHEN, CDR2 SYDVKM. The ends were cut back, 6 bases at V and 3 bases at J, with 17 bases in the middle. The CDR3 runs to 15 residues. The CDR3 sequence is CASSSRGRAHYGYTF. The CDR3, as DNA: TGTGCCAGCAGCAGTAGGGGTAGGGCCCACTATGGCTACACCTTC.